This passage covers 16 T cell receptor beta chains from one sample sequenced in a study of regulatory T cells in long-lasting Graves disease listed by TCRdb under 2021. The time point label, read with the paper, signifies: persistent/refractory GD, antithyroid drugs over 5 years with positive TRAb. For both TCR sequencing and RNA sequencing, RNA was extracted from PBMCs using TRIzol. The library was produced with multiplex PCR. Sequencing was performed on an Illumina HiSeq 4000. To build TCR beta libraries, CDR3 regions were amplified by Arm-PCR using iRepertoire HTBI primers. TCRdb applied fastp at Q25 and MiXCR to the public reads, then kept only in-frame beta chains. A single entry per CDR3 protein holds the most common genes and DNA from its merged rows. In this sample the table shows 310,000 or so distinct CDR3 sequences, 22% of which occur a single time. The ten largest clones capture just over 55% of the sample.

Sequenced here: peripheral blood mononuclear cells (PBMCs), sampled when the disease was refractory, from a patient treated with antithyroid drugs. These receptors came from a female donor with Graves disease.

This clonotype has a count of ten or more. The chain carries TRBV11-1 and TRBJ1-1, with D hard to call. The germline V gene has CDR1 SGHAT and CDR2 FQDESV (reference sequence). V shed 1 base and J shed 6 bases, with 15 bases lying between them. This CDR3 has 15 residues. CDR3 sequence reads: CASSLVTGGTPEAFF. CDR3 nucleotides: TGTGCCAGCAGCTTAGTTACGGGTGGCACCCCTGAAGCTTTCTTT.

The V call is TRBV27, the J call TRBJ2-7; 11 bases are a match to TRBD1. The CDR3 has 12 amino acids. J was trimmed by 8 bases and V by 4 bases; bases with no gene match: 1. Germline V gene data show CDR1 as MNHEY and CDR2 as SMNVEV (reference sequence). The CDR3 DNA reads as TGTGCCAGCAGTTGGACAGGGGGCAAGCAGTACTTC. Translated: CASSWTGGKQYF.

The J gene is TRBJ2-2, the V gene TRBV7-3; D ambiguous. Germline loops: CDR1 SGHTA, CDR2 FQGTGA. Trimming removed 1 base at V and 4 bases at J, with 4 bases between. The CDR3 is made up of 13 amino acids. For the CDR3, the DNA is TGTGCCAGCAGCTTAATGGCCACCGGGGAGCTGTTTTTT. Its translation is CASSLMATGELFF.

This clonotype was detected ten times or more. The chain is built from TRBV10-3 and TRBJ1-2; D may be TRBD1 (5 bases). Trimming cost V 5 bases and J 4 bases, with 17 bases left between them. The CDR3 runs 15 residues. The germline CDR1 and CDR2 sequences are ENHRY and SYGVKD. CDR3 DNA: TGTGCCATCAGTTTGGAGGGACCGACCACCTATGGCTACACCTTC. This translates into CAISLEGPTTYGYTF.

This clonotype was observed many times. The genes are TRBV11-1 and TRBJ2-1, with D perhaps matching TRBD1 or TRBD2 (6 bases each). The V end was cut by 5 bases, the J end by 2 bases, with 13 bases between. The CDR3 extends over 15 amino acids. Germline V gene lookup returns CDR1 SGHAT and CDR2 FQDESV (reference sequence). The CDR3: CASSLGGGTYNEQFF. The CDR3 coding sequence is TGTGCCAGCAGCCTCGGGGGCGGAACCTACAATGAGCAGTTCTTC. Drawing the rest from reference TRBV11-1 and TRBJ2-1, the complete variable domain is EAEVAQSPRYKITEKSQAVAFWCDPISGHATLYWYRQILGQGPELLVQFQDESVVDDSQLPKDRFSAERLKGVDSTLKIQPAELGDSAMYLCASSLGGGTYNEQFFGPGTRLTVL.

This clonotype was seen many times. The CDR3 spells CASSWTVNQPQHF. In DNA, the CDR3 is TGTGCCAGCAGTTGGACGGTCAATCAGCCCCAGCATTTT. The chain employs TRBV27 and TRBJ1-5; D is unresolved. Trimming took 4 bases from V and 3 from J, leaving 7 bases between them. Germline loops: CDR1 MNHEY, CDR2 SMNVEV (reference sequence). The CDR3 has 13 residues.

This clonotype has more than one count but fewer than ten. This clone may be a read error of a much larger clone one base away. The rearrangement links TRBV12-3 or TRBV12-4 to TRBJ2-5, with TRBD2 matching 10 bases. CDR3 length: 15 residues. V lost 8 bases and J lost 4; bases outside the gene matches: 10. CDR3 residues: CASPNSGRWGETQYF. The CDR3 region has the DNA TGTGCCAGCCCGAATAGCGGGAGGTGGGGAGAGACCCAGTACTTC.

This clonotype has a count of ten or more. The CDR3 loop is CASSYLAGAYEQYF. The CDR3 region has the DNA TGTGCCAGCAGCTATCTAGCGGGAGCCTACGAGCAGTACTTC. This rearrangement joins TRBV7-8 to TRBJ2-7; 10 nucleotides align to TRBD2. The CDR3 is made up of 14 amino acids. Germline V lookup: CDR1 SGHVS, CDR2 FQNEAQ. Trimming removed 4 bases from V and 2 bases from J; junction bases left unmatched: 2. The variable domain in full, completed from reference TRBV7-8 and TRBJ2-7, reads GAGVSQSPRYKVAKRGQDVALRCDPISGHVSLFWYQQALGQGPEFLTYFQNEAQLDKSGLPSDRFFAERPEGSVSTLKIQRTQQEDSAVYLCASSYLAGAYEQYFGPGTRLTVT.

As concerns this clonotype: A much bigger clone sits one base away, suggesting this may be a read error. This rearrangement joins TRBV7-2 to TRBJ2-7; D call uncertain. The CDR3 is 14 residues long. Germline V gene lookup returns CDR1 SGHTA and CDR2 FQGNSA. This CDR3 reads CASSLYGPDYGQYF. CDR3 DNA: TGTGCCAGCAGCTTATACGGCCCGGATTACGGGCAGTACTTC.

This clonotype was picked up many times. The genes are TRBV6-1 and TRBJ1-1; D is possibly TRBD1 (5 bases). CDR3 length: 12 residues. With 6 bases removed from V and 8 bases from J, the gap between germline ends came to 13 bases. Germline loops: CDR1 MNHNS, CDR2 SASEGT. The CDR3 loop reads CASSARDPEAFF. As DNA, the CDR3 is TGTGCCAGCAGCGCCCGGGACCCAGAAGCTTTCTTT.

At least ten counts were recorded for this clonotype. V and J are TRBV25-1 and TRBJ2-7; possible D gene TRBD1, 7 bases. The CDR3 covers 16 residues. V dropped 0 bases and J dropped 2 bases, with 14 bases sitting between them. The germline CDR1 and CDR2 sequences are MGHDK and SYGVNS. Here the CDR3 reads CASSEYQGEETYEQYF. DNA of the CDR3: TGTGCCAGCAGTGAATATCAGGGGGAGGAAACCTACGAGCAGTACTTC.

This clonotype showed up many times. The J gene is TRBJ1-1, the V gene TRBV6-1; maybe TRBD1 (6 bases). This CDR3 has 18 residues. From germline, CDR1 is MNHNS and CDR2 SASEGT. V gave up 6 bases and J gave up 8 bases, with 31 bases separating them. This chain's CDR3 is CASRPPSTGYSRVVEAFF. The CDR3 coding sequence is TGTGCCAGCAGACCCCCCTCTACAGGGTACTCTCGAGTTGTCGAAGCTTTCTTT.

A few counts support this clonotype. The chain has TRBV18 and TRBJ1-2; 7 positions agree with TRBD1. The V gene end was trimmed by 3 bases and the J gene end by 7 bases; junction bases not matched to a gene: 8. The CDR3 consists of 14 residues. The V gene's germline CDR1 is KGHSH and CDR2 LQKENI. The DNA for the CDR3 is TGTGCCAGCTCACCCACAGGGGAGTTCGGTGGCTACACCTTC. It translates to CASSPTGEFGGYTF.

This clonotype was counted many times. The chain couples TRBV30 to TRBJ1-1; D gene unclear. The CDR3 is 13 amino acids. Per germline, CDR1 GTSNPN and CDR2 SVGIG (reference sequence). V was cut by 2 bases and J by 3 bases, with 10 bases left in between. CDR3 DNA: TGTGCCTGGAGTAGACTCACGGACACTGAAGCTTTCTTT. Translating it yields CAWSRLTDTEAFF.

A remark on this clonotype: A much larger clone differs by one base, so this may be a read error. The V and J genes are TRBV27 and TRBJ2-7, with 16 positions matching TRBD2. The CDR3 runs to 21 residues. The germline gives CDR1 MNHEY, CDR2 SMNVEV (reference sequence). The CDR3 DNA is TGTGCCAGCAGTGTATCGGGGGAGGGGGCGGGACTAGCGGGAGGGCGATACGAGCAGTACTTC. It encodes CASSVSGEGAGLAGGRYEQYF.

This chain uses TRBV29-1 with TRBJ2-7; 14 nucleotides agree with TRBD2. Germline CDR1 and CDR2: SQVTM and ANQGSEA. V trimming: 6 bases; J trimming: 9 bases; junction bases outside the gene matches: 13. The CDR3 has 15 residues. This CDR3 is CSVGPGTSGGPGQYF. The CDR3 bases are TGCAGCGTGGGTCCCGGGACTAGCGGGGGCCCCGGGCAGTACTTC.